This T cell receptor (beta chain) was retrieved from a study of T cell repertoires in ileal Crohn's disease. Overall study results and limits: Compared with non-smokers, active smokers at surgery showed more clonal expansions.

On this clone: Its antigen is as yet unknown.

Unmatched junction bases numbered 7, after V lost 3 bases and J lost 10 bases. This CDR3 is built from 15 residues. Germline CDR1 is LNHDA and CDR2 is SQIVND (reference sequence). Some clones are missing from TCRdb's copy, which holds only in-frame ones; the method was immunoSEQ multiplex PCR. Here the sample spans fewer than 20,000 clones, just over 85% being singletons. This chain joins TRBV19 and TRBJ2-1; TRBD2 aligns across 12 bases. Sequences were obtained from ileal tissue. The clonotype comes from an adult with Crohn's disease. DNA for the CDR3: TGTGCCAGTAGTATTTTCCTAGCGGGAGGGCCCGAGCAGTTCTTC. It translates to CASSIFLAGGPEQFF.